This TCR beta chain was identified during a study of neoadjuvant anti-PD-1 for oral cavity cancer. Clones were read by immunoSEQ multiplex PCR, and TCRdb kept only the in-frame ones, dropping some. Altogether approximately 16,000 clones are present, roughly 41% being singletons, with the ten largest covering 39%. V was trimmed by 0 bases and J by 2 bases, leaving 7 bases between them. Germline assignment: CDR1 LGHNA and CDR2 YSLEER. The CDR3 loop spans 15 amino acids. General study findings and limits: Pretreatment Treg/Th17 ratio correlated inversely with post-treatment tumor clonality.

Stated time point: after neoadjuvant nivolumab, at surgical resection. This clone was picked up many times. The target antigen is unknown. The source of this sequence is a person aged 40 to 85 with oral cavity squamous cell carcinoma. This chain joins TRBV4-3 and TRBJ1-4; D not certain. Sequenced material: tumor tissue, taken after nivolumab (anti-PD-1) treatment. The CDR3 sequence: CASSQESSTNEKLFF. The CDR3 region has the DNA TGCGCCAGCAGCCAAGAGTCGTCGACTAATGAAAAACTGTTTTTT.